The source of this TCR beta chain is a study of OX40 agonist ivuxolimab in advanced cancers. Method: immunoSEQ multiplex PCR; TCRdb's copy keeps in-frame clones and lacks some. The sample consists of 30,000 to 40,000 clones, 81% of them appearing once. The CDR3 extends over 13 amino acids. The source was CD4+ or CD8+ T cells sorted from blood, collected in a trial of the OX40 agonist ivuxolimab. V gene TRBV7-5 combines with J gene TRBJ1-1. TRBV7-5 is a pseudogene segment. The source is an adult with an advanced solid tumor such as melanoma, head and neck, liver or kidney cancer. The CDR3 nucleotides read TGTGTCAGAAGCATTGGTGGAGATACTGAAGCTTTCTTT. This codes for CVRSIGGDTEAFF.